These 9 T cell receptor beta chains share one sample of origin, sequenced in a study of shared clonotypes between healthy human individuals. The table came from immunoSEQ multiplex PCR; TCRdb's copy has only in-frame clones and leaves some out. The table has 450,000 to 500,000 clones, roughly 80% seen once. The specimen was PBMCs. These receptors were obtained from a woman aged 40 to 49 in good health. Some clones in this sample may be carry-over from other donors' samples.

The chain has TRBV30 and TRBJ2-7, with a possible D match to TRBD1 (5 bases). Germline V gives CDR1 GTSNPN, CDR2 SVGIG (reference sequence). Trimming removed 5 bases at V and 6 bases at J, with 14 bases between. The CDR3 is 12 amino acids. CDR3 in amino acids: CAWSKGMGEQYF. DNA for the CDR3: TGTGCCTGGTCTAAGGGGATGGGCGAGCAGTACTTC. Full variable domain (missing parts from reference TRBV30 and TRBJ2-7): SQTIHQWPATLVQPVGSPLSLECTVEGTSNPNLYWYRQAAGRGLQLLFYSVGIGQISSEVPQNLSASRPQDRQFILSSKKLLLSDSGFYLCAWSKGMGEQYFGPGTRLTVT.

The V call is TRBV6-5, the J call TRBJ2-1; TRBD1 matches 9 bases. The CDR3 loop spans 15 amino acids. The germline V gene encodes CDR1 MNHEY and CDR2 SVGAGI. Trimming cost V 6 bases and J 2 bases; bases outside gene matches: 5. CDR3 nucleotides: TGTGCCAGCAGATTAGGGACAGGGACCTACAATGAGCAGTTCTTC. Translation gives CASRLGTGTYNEQFF.

Remarks on this clone: A far larger clone differs by one base, so this is likely a read error. This sequence joins TRBV28 and TRBJ1-2, with D perhaps TRBD1 (5 bases). V was trimmed by 6 bases and J by 0 bases, leaving 14 bases between them. The CDR3 covers 15 residues. Germline CDR1 reads MDHEN; CDR2 reads SYDVKM. CDR3 coding DNA: TGTGCCAGCAGCCGACAGCTTAACGCTAACTATGGCTACACCTTC. The encoded protein is CASSRQLNANYGYTF.

In nucleotides, the CDR3 is TGTGCCAGCAGTTACTCGATGGGGTCAACTGAAGCTTTCTTT. It encodes CASSYSMGSTEAFF. The V and J genes are TRBV6-6 and TRBJ1-1; D remains unclear. CDR1 and CDR2 (germline): MNHNY, SVGAGI (reference sequence). The germline V and J ends were trimmed by 0 bases and 5 bases, with 10 bases remaining between them. This CDR3 spans 14 amino acids.

The table lists this clone with a count of one. This chain uses TRBV10-3 with TRBJ2-1; 11 bases match TRBD1. V lost 3 bases, J lost 8 bases, and 9 bases stayed unmatched. There are 16 residues in the CDR3. CDR1 and CDR2 (germline): ENHRY, SYGVKD. CDR3 loop: CAISDPRTGGGDEQFF. The DNA of the CDR3 is TGTGCCATCAGTGACCCCCGGACAGGGGGCGGCGATGAGCAGTTCTTC.

The V and J genes are TRBV11-2 and TRBJ2-2; D gene ambiguous. V was cut by 5 bases and J by 4 bases, with 8 bases left in between. The CDR3 sequence is 13 residues long. Per the germline V gene, CDR1 is SGHAT and CDR2 is FQNNGV. This CDR3 reads CASSPLRTGELFF. CDR3 coding DNA: TGTGCCAGCAGCCCCCTGCGCACCGGGGAGCTGTTTTTT.

The CDR3 DNA follows: TGTGCCAGCAGTCTATTCCCGGACAGATACCAAGAGACCCAGTACTTC. It translates to CASSLFPDRYQETQYF. V and J are TRBV7-6 and TRBJ2-5; possibly TRBD1 for D (6 bases). Looked up from germline, CDR1 is SGHVS and CDR2 is FNYEAQ. This CDR3 has 16 amino acids. Trimming stripped 6 bases from V and 0 bases from J, with 17 bases between.

This clone turned up a few times. Germline is not matched at one junction end, which may reflect a read error. The chain links TRBV6-4 to TRBJ2-2; possibly TRBD2 for D (5 bases). The CDR3 has 12 amino acids. CDR1 MRHNA and CDR2 SNTAGT come from the germline V gene. The CDR3 reads CASSAIDRGAVF. The CDR3 DNA follows: TGTGCCAGCAGTGCCATAGACCGGGGAGCTGTTTTT.

The V and J genes are TRBV10-3 and TRBJ2-2; D may match TRBD1 or TRBD2 (8 bases each). CDR3 length equals 15 residues. The ends were cut back, 10 bases at V and 7 bases at J, with 22 bases in the middle. In germline, CDR1 is ENHRY, CDR2 SYGVKD. The CDR3 DNA sequence: TGTGCCACCCGCAGGGGGCGGGAGGACTACGGGGAGCTGTTTTTT. Protein product: CATRRGREDYGELFF.